The 18 T cell receptor beta chains below all came from one sample that was sequenced in a study of blood T cell repertoires in COVID-19. The assay was immunoSEQ multiplex PCR, and TCRdb's table has in-frame clones only and misses some. The sample contains nearly 100,000 clones, roughly 90% of which appear only once. Specimen: peripheral blood. The receptors stem from a man aged 80 or over with acute or convalescent COVID-19.

J is TRBJ1-1 and V is TRBV27; possibly TRBD1 for D (6 bases). CDR1 is MNHEY, CDR2 SMNVEV, per germline (reference sequence). The CDR3 spans 15 residues. Trimming took 3 bases from V and 2 from J, leaving 13 bases between them. CDR3 protein: CASSFGQTRNTEAFF. DNA for the CDR3: TGTGCCAGCAGTTTCGGACAGACCAGAAACACTGAAGCTTTCTTT.

V gene TRBV5-6 combines with J gene TRBJ1-3; D remains unclear. The CDR3 extends over 14 amino acids. V was trimmed by 2 bases and J by 0 bases, leaving 6 bases between them. CDR1 and CDR2 from the germline V gene are SGHDT and YYEEEE. The CDR3: CASSFGVSGNTIYF. Written as DNA, the CDR3 is TGTGCCAGCAGCTTCGGAGTCTCTGGAAACACCATATATTTT.

The chain couples TRBV15 to TRBJ2-1; the match to TRBD2 covers 11 bases. This CDR3 is 15 amino acids long. CDR1 and CDR2 (germline): LNHNV, YYDKDF (reference sequence). Trimming took 1 base from V and 8 from J; bases not matched to a gene: 4. For the CDR3, the DNA is TGTGCCACCAGCAGAGTTAGCGGGAGGGGGGATGAGCAGTTCTTC. It translates to CATSRVSGRGDEQFF.

The chain links TRBV7-3 to TRBJ2-3, with TRBD2 matching over 12 bases. The CDR3 sequence is 17 residues long. In germline, CDR1 is SGHTA, CDR2 FQGTGA. The V and J ends lost 1 base and 3 bases, in that order; junction bases with no gene match: 5. CDR3 nucleotide sequence: TGTGCCAGCAGCTTAATGACTAGCGGGGGCGGGACAGATACGCAGTATTTT. Its protein product is CASSLMTSGGGTDTQYF. The entire variable domain, with the rest obtained from reference TRBV7-3 and TRBJ2-3, is as follows: GAGVSQTPSNKVTEKGKYVELRCDPISGHTALYWYRQSLGQGPEFLIYFQGTGAADDSGLPNDRFFAVRPEGSVSTLKIQRTERGDSAVYLCASSLMTSGGGTDTQYFGPGTRLTVL.

The rearrangement links TRBV29-1 to TRBJ2-1; D perhaps matches TRBD2 (5 bases). Germline lookup yields CDR1 SQVTM and CDR2 ANQGSEA. The germline V and J ends were trimmed by 8 bases and 0 bases, with 14 bases remaining between them. CDR3 size: 14 residues. The CDR3 is CSPALASSYNEQFF. The CDR3 nucleotides are TGCAGCCCCGCCCTAGCAAGCTCCTACAATGAGCAGTTCTTC.

The chain uses TRBV19 and TRBJ1-2; D not resolved. CDR1 is LNHDA and CDR2 is SQIVND in the germline V gene (reference sequence). V lost 5 bases and J lost 9, with 10 bases in between. The CDR3 is 11 amino acids. CDR3 amino acids: CASSLESSYTF. The DNA for the CDR3 is TGTGCCAGTAGTCTCGAGAGTAGCTACACCTTC.

The chain joins TRBV6-5 to TRBJ1-5; 7 positions agree with TRBD1. Germline lookup yields CDR1 MNHEY and CDR2 SVGAGI. This CDR3 comprises 15 residues. J gave up 5 bases and V 5 bases, and 9 bases lay outside the gene matches. CDR3 bases: TGTGCCAGCAGTCCCCCCTCCGGGACAGATCAGCCCCAGCATTTT. Translating gives CASSPPSGTDQPQHF.

V usage is TRBV11-2 and J usage is TRBJ2-7; TRBD2 aligns across 11 bases. The junction had 12 bases not matched to a gene; V was cut back by 7 bases and J by 7 bases. CDR1 SGHAT and CDR2 FQNNGV come from the germline V gene. The CDR3 contains 15 residues. CDR3 DNA: TGTGCCAGCACCCCTCTAGCGGGAGGCTCTGGGGAGCAGTACTTC. Translating it yields CASTPLAGGSGEQYF.

The V gene is TRBV14, the J gene TRBJ1-1; 8 nucleotides align to TRBD1. The CDR3 contains 18 residues. Germline trimming cut 5 bases from V and 4 bases from J; bases unmatched to any gene: 18. Germline CDR1 SGHDN, CDR2 FVKESK. The CDR3 spells CASSATNRGRYFGTEAFF. CDR3 coding DNA: TGTGCCAGCAGCGCTACGAACAGGGGGAGGTATTTCGGCACTGAAGCTTTCTTT.

This rearrangement joins TRBV7-8 to TRBJ2-5, with a weak D call TRBD1 (5 bases). V dropped 5 bases and J dropped 6 bases, with 19 bases sitting between them. Germline CDR1 SGHVS, CDR2 FQNEAQ. The CDR3 is 15 amino acids. The CDR3: CASSPRGQGLKTQYF. CDR3 bases: TGTGCCAGCAGCCCAAGGGGCCAGGGTTTGAAGACCCAGTACTTC.

This clone was observed once. The chain recombines TRBV5-4 with TRBJ2-1, with TRBD1 matching over 11 bases. V dropped 2 bases and J dropped 6; count of bases not matched to a gene: 4. The germline V gene encodes CDR1 SGHNT and CDR2 YYREEE (reference sequence). The CDR3 is 15 amino acids. The CDR3 DNA follows: TGTGCCAGCAGCTTCGCCGGGACAGGGGGCAATGAGCAGTTCTTC. It encodes CASSFAGTGGNEQFF.

This sequence joins TRBV7-2 and TRBJ2-2; a weak D match, TRBD2 (5 bases). CDR1 and CDR2 (germline): SGHTA, FQGNSA. The CDR3 spans 14 residues. The germline V and J ends were trimmed by 4 bases and 8 bases, with 14 bases remaining between them. The CDR3 spells CASSSQTEGGELFF. CDR3 in DNA: TGTGCCAGCAGCTCACAGACCGAGGGAGGGGAGCTGTTTTTT.

The V and J genes are TRBV19 and TRBJ1-1; perhaps TRBD1 as D (6 bases). The CDR3 spans 17 residues. Germline CDR1 and CDR2: LNHDA and SQIVND (reference sequence). V lost 6 bases and J 1 base, leaving 21 bases between the germline ends. The CDR3 spells CASRPFTGRGGNTEAFF. The CDR3 DNA sequence: TGTGCCAGTAGACCCTTTACAGGGAGAGGCGGGAACACTGAAGCTTTCTTT. Together with reference TRBV19 and TRBJ1-1, the CDR3 gives the full variable domain: DGGITQSPKYLFRKEGQNVTLSCEQNLNHDAMYWYRQDPGQGLRLIYYSQIVNDFQKGDIAEGYSVSREKKESFPLTVTSAQKNPTAFYLCASRPFTGRGGNTEAFFGQGTRLTVV.

The chain carries TRBV7-6 and TRBJ1-6; 7 bases are a match to TRBD1. The CDR3 totals 18 residues. The germline V gene encodes CDR1 SGHVS and CDR2 FNYEAQ. The trim removed 1 base at V and 9 bases at J, leaving 15 bases unmatched. The CDR3 DNA is TGTGCCAGCAGCTTAGTCCCCACTTCCCGGGACAGACCTTCACCCCTCCACTTT. It is translated as CASSLVPTSRDRPSPLHF.

The V call is TRBV28, the J call TRBJ2-5, with D maybe TRBD1 (5 bases). V shed 5 bases and J shed 2 bases, with 12 bases lying between them. This CDR3 is 14 amino acids long. Per the germline V gene, CDR1 is MDHEN and CDR2 is SYDVKM. CDR3 residues: CASSNDSVQETQYF. In DNA form, the CDR3 reads TGTGCCAGCAGTAACGACAGTGTACAAGAGACCCAGTACTTC.

The rearrangement uses TRBV20-1 and TRBJ1-4; D unclear. The length of the CDR3 is 11 residues. From germline, CDR1 is DFQATT and CDR2 SNEGSKA (reference sequence). Trimming left V 0 bases short and J 8 bases short, with 4 bases between. The CDR3 coding sequence is TGCAGTGCTAGAGAGGCCGAAAAACTGTTTTTT. Its protein product is CSAREAEKLFF.

This chain connects TRBV5-1 to TRBJ1-6; no reliable D call. V gave up 4 bases and J gave up 10 bases, with 12 bases separating them. This CDR3 region has 13 residues. Per the germline V gene, CDR1 is SGHRS and CDR2 is YFSETQ. The CDR3 DNA follows: TGCGCCAGCAGCCCCTCGAGCGGGTCACCCCTCCACTTT. Protein: CASSPSSGSPLHF. Based on the CDR3 plus reference TRBV5-1 and TRBJ1-6, the full variable domain is KAGVTQTPRYLIKTRGQQVTLSCSPISGHRSVSWYQQTPGQGLQFLFEYFSETQRNKGNFPGRFSGRQFSNSRSEMNVSTLELGDSALYLCASSPSSGSPLHFGNGTRLTVT.

The rearrangement uses TRBV19 and TRBJ2-7, with 9 nucleotides matching TRBD2. There are 15 residues in the CDR3. Germline CDR1 and CDR2: LNHDA and SQIVND (reference sequence). V lost 5 bases, J lost 2 bases, and 7 bases stayed unmatched. CDR3 sequence (DNA): TGTGCCAGTAGTGGTAGCGGGAGATACACCTACGAGCAGTACTTC. This translates into CASSGSGRYTYEQYF.